These 5 T cell receptor beta chains originate from one sample sequenced in a study of blood T cell repertoires in COVID-19. Profiling relied on immunoSEQ multiplex PCR, and the TCRdb table lists in-frame clones only, not all of them. The table includes under 300,000 clones, around nine tenths detected once. The specimen was peripheral blood. These receptors all stem from a woman between 35 and 50 years old who had recovered from COVID-19.

This sequence joins TRBV7-2 and TRBJ2-7; 8 nucleotides match TRBD2. Germline V CDR1 and CDR2: SGHTA, FQGNSA. The V gene end was trimmed by 3 bases and the J gene end by 2 bases; junction bases not matched to a gene: 3. The CDR3 has 14 residues. CDR3 sequence (DNA): TGTGCCAGCAGCTTCACTAGCGGTCCCTACGAGCAGTACTTC. It specifies CASSFTSGPYEQYF.

The chain uses TRBV10-3 and TRBJ1-1; TRBD1 is a possible D gene (6 bases). Trimming pared 4 bases from V and 1 base from J, leaving 10 bases between. The germline V gene encodes CDR1 ENHRY and CDR2 SYGVKD. The CDR3 loop spans 14 amino acids. The chain's CDR3 is CAISARTANTEAFF. In DNA form, the CDR3 reads TGTGCCATCAGTGCCCGGACAGCGAACACTGAAGCTTTCTTT.

The genes are TRBV4-2 and TRBJ2-5, with 7 nucleotides matching TRBD1. Germline assignment: CDR1 LGHNA and CDR2 YNFKEQ. There are 14 residues in the CDR3. V shed 2 bases and J 3 bases; nucleotides not matched to a gene: 3. The CDR3 here is CASSQKQGKETQYF. The CDR3 coding sequence is TGTGCCAGCAGCCAAAAACAGGGGAAAGAGACCCAGTACTTC.

The V call is TRBV19, the J call TRBJ2-1; 7 bases fit TRBD2. V lost 6 bases to trimming and J lost 0 bases; unmatched junction nucleotides: 2. CDR3 length equals 14 residues. The germline V gene encodes CDR1 LNHDA and CDR2 SQIVND (reference sequence). In nucleotides, the CDR3 is TGTGCCAGTAGATCTAGCGGCTCCTACAATGAGCAGTTCTTC. This gives the protein CASRSSGSYNEQFF.

The chain has TRBV6-5 and TRBJ1-5, with 8 bases that match TRBD1. There are 14 residues in the CDR3. Germline trimming cut 8 bases from V and 6 bases from J; bases unmatched to any gene: 9. The germline V gene has CDR1 MNHEY and CDR2 SVGAGI. The CDR3 is CASRLGQGSQPQHF. As DNA, the CDR3 is TGTGCCAGCCGCCTTGGACAGGGAAGTCAGCCCCAGCATTTT.